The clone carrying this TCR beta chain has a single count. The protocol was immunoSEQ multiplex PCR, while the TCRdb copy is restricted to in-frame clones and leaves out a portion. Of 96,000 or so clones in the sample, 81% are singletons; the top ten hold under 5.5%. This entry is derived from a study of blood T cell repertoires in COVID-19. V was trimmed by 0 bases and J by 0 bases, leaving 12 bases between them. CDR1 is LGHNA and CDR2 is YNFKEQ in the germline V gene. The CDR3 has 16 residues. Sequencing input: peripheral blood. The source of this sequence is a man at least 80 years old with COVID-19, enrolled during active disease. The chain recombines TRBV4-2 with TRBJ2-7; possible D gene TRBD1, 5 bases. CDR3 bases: TGTGCCAGCAGCCAAGAGGGCGGACAAAACTCCTACGAGCAGTACTTC. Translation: CASSQEGGQNSYEQYF.